This T cell receptor (beta chain) was obtained from a study of T cell responses to AZD1222 COVID-19 vaccine. Study background: Samples with a second dose at about 4 or about 12 weeks were pooled together. Findings of the study overall: Unmutated variant regions are reportedly the target of nearly half of TCRs that are spike-specific.

Sequencing used immunoSEQ multiplex PCR; TCRdb keeps in-frame clones, though not all of them. Of tens of thousands of clones listed, about four fifths are singletons. Of note for this clone: Its antigen is not identified.

The CDR3 contains 17 residues. Sequences were derived from peripheral blood, sampled on day 0 of AZD1222 vaccination. The receptor was derived from an adult in good health. The rearrangement links TRBV21-1 to TRBJ2-7; the table's D gene call, TRBD1, was not cross checked with the DNA. TRBV21-1 is recorded as a pseudogene. Here the CDR3 reads CASSIIRDRGSSREQYF. The CDR3 nucleotides are TGTGCCAGCAGCATTATCCGGGACAGGGGTTCTTCACGCGAGCAGTACTTC.